Below, 20 T cell receptor beta chains from the same sample are listed, as sequenced in a study of graft-versus-host responses after intestinal transplantation. Some clones are missing from TCRdb's copy, which holds only in-frame ones; the method was immunoSEQ multiplex PCR. The sample lists about 7,200 clones, less than 40% occurring once. The sequenced sample was alloreactive CD4+ T cells from a mixed lymphocyte reaction culture, obtained before transplantation. Subset denoted: CFSE-low proliferating T cells sorted from roughly six-day pre-transplant mixed lymphocyte reaction (GvH or HvG direction). The receptors originated from a human patient who was an organ donor for intestinal transplantation.

This chain joins TRBV28 and TRBJ2-3; 9 bases match TRBD1. The germline gives CDR1 MDHEN, CDR2 SYDVKM. The ends lost 5 bases at V and 3 bases at J; junction bases unmatched: 3. CDR3 length: 14 residues. The CDR3 is CASSLGQGTDTQYF. The DNA for the CDR3 is TGTGCCAGCAGTCTAGGACAGGGGACAGATACGCAGTATTTT.

This sequence joins TRBV19 and TRBJ1-5; D might be TRBD1 (5 bases). Per germline, CDR1 LNHDA and CDR2 SQIVND (reference sequence). Deletions cut 1 base from V and 7 bases from J, with 11 bases between. This CDR3 spans 14 amino acids. The DNA for the CDR3 is TGTGCCAGTAGTATAGTGGGGGGGAGGCAGCCCCAGCATTTT. Protein: CASSIVGGRQPQHF.

The chain joins TRBV30 to TRBJ1-5; the match to TRBD1 covers 7 bases. Looked up from germline, CDR1 is GTSNPN and CDR2 is SVGIG (reference sequence). Germline trimming cut 7 bases from V and 6 bases from J; bases unmatched to any gene: 6. The length of the CDR3 is 12 residues. The CDR3 coding sequence is TGTGCCTCCCGACAGGGAAGTCAGCCCCAGCATTTT. It yields the protein CASRQGSQPQHF.

The chain uses TRBV7-6 and TRBJ2-5, with TRBD2 identical over 8 bases. CDR3 length: 15 amino acids. After removal of 3 bases from V and 4 bases from J, the junction contained 7 bases not matched to a gene. The V gene's germline CDR1 is SGHVS and CDR2 FNYEAQ. The CDR3 protein is CASSFRGGWGETQYF. The CDR3 coding sequence is TGTGCCAGCAGCTTTCGGGGGGGGTGGGGAGAGACCCAGTACTTC.

CDR3 DNA sequence: TGCAGTGCAGACAGGGGAGAGAAGCAGTACTTC. Its translation is CSADRGEKQYF. The chain joins TRBV20-1 to TRBJ2-7; TRBD1 aligns across 8 bases. Germline trimming cut 6 bases from V and 8 bases from J; bases unmatched to any gene: 6. Germline V lookup: CDR1 DFQATT, CDR2 SNEGSKA (reference sequence). The CDR3 has 11 residues.

The sample holds many counts of this clone. The chain uses TRBV5-6 and TRBJ2-5, with 7 bases identical to TRBD2. There are 14 residues in the CDR3. V shed 3 bases, J shed 5 bases, and the junction held 7 bases outside the gene matches. Germline CDR1 is SGHDT and CDR2 is YYEEEE. CDR3 amino acids: CASSWGGPQETQYF. The DNA for the CDR3 is TGTGCCAGCAGCTGGGGGGGACCCCAGGAGACCCAGTACTTC.

This clone was detected a few times. The genes are TRBV10-1 and TRBJ1-6; D remains unclear. The CDR3 has 15 amino acids. Trimming pared 4 bases from V and 9 bases from J, leaving 16 bases between. Germline-derived CDR1 and CDR2 are WNHNN and SYGVQD (reference sequence). The CDR3 reads CASSVSGGPSSPLHF. CDR3 sequence (DNA): TGCGCCAGCAGTGTCTCTGGAGGGCCGAGTTCACCCCTCCACTTT.

The gene calls are TRBV7-3 and TRBJ1-1; 8 bases are a match to TRBD1. Germline CDR1 SGHTA, CDR2 FQGTGA. The CDR3 length is 14 residues. The V gene end was trimmed by 2 bases and the J gene end by 5 bases; junction bases not matched to a gene: 4. CDR3 region: CASSLGQGYTEAFF. CDR3 coding DNA: TGTGCCAGCAGCTTAGGACAGGGTTATACTGAAGCTTTCTTT.

V usage is TRBV5-1 and J usage is TRBJ2-7, with 9 bases lining up with TRBD1. With 4 bases clipped from V and 6 bases from J, the junction kept 8 bases outside the gene matches. Germline V gives CDR1 SGHRS, CDR2 YFSETQ. The CDR3 contains 14 residues. CDR3 in DNA: TGCGCCAGCAGCCATGACGGACAGGGGCTCGAGCAGTACTTC. Translated, it gives CASSHDGQGLEQYF.

The chain couples TRBV7-2 to TRBJ1-2; 7 bases line up with TRBD1. The CDR3 is 17 residues long. V dropped 0 bases and J dropped 7; count of bases not matched to a gene: 14. Germline CDR1 SGHTA, CDR2 FQGNSA. In DNA, the CDR3 is TGTGCCAGCAGCTTAGCCAATCCGGCAGGGGGACTCTCTGGCTACACCTTC. This sequence encodes CASSLANPAGGLSGYTF.

V gene TRBV6-5 combines with J gene TRBJ2-4, with TRBD2 as a possible D gene (5 bases). The CDR3 totals 13 residues. V was trimmed by 5 bases and J by 4 bases, leaving 9 bases between them. CDR1 and CDR2 (germline): MNHEY, SVGAGI. Here the CDR3 DNA reads TGTGCCAGCAGTGTACCGGGAAAAAACATTCAGTACTTC. Its protein product is CASSVPGKNIQYF.

This chain connects TRBV28 to TRBJ2-3; D is unresolved. CDR1 is MDHEN, CDR2 SYDVKM, per germline. The CDR3 covers 14 residues. V lost 3 bases, J lost 6 bases, and 13 bases lay in between. The CDR3 nucleotides are TGTGCCAGCAGTTTTCAGGTCGTCTTGGATACGCAGTATTTT. Its protein is CASSFQVVLDTQYF.

The sample holds a few counts of this clone. The chain couples TRBV12-5 to TRBJ2-7; D might be TRBD1 (6 bases). There are 14 residues in the CDR3. Germline assignment: CDR1 LGHNT and CDR2 FRNRAP. V shed 2 bases and J shed 5 bases, with 13 bases lying between them. In nucleotides, the CDR3 is TGTGCTAGTGGTTTGTTCGCAGGGGCCCACGAGCAGTACTTC. Translated: CASGLFAGAHEQYF.

A few counts support this clone. This chain joins TRBV7-8 and TRBJ2-7, with a tentative D call TRBD1 (7 bases). Germline V CDR1 and CDR2: SGHVS, FQNEAQ. CDR3 length: 17 amino acids. V was cut by 4 bases and J by 3 bases, with 22 bases left in between. The CDR3 sequence is CASSSLQGGRVIYEQYF. Written as DNA, the CDR3 is TGTGCCAGCAGCTCGCTCCAGGGGGGCCGGGTTATCTACGAGCAGTACTTC.

V usage is TRBV7-3 and J usage is TRBJ2-1, with TRBD2 identical over 8 bases. The length of the CDR3 is 15 residues. Losses at the gene ends were 5 bases for V and 10 bases for J; bases not matched to a gene: 13. Germline V gene lookup returns CDR1 SGHTA and CDR2 FQGTGA. CDR3 protein: CASSLRGGVGWEQFF. In nucleotides, the CDR3 is TGTGCCAGCAGCCTCCGGGGGGGGGTTGGTTGGGAGCAGTTCTTC.

J is TRBJ1-4 and V is TRBV18; D is possibly TRBD1 (5 bases). This CDR3 is built from 16 residues. Per germline, CDR1 KGHSH and CDR2 LQKENI. Trimming took off 1 base at V and 7 bases at J, with 16 bases between the two ends. CDR3: CASSPLAADGGEKLFF. In DNA, the CDR3 is TGTGCCAGCTCACCACTCGCGGCGGACGGGGGTGAAAAACTGTTTTTT.

A few counts support this clone. The rearrangement joins TRBV7-3 to TRBJ2-1; possible D gene TRBD2, 5 bases. This CDR3 has 15 residues. Trimming took off 3 bases at V and 6 bases at J, with 15 bases between the two ends. Germline V gene sequence: CDR1 SGHTA, CDR2 FQGTGA. The CDR3 spells CASSLGAATRNEQFF. CDR3 in DNA: TGTGCCAGCAGCTTGGGAGCGGCGACCCGCAATGAGCAGTTCTTC. Full variable domain (remainder filled in from reference TRBV7-3 and TRBJ2-1): GAGVSQTPSNKVTEKGKYVELRCDPISGHTALYWYRQSLGQGPEFLIYFQGTGAADDSGLPNDRFFAVRPEGSVSTLKIQRTERGDSAVYLCASSLGAATRNEQFFGPGTRLTVL.

There are a few counts of this clone. The chain carries TRBV19 and TRBJ2-1; 8 bases match TRBD1. The J segment lost 6 bases and the V segment lost 4 bases, leaving 11 bases of the junction unmatched. The CDR3 contains 16 residues. Germline loops: CDR1 LNHDA, CDR2 SQIVND (reference sequence). CDR3 sequence (DNA): TGTGCCAGTAGTACATTCGGACAGGGAAAGGCCAATGAGCAGTTCTTC. This codes for CASSTFGQGKANEQFF.

The chain joins TRBV5-6 to TRBJ2-5; 10 bases are shared with TRBD2. This CDR3 is 16 amino acids long. V shed 3 bases and J 5 bases; nucleotides not matched to a gene: 10. CDR1 SGHDT and CDR2 YYEEEE come from the germline V gene. In DNA, the CDR3 is TGTGCCAGCAGCTCAAGACTAGCGGGCACCCTCGAGACCCAGTACTTC. Translated, it gives CASSSRLAGTLETQYF.

In this sample, this clone turned up a few times. V and J are TRBV7-9 and TRBJ1-1; D perhaps matches TRBD1 (5 bases). The CDR3 spans 17 residues. Trimming removed 4 bases at V and 5 bases at J, with 23 bases between. CDR1 SEHNR and CDR2 FQNEAQ come from the germline V gene (reference sequence). This CDR3 reads CASSSQGIWGLRTEAFF. The CDR3 DNA follows: TGTGCCAGCAGCTCTCAGGGTATATGGGGCCTGAGGACTGAAGCTTTCTTT.